Presented here are 10 T cell receptor beta chains from one specimen sequenced in a study of spatial heterogeneity in lung cancer. TCRdb called the 5' RACE reads again in MiXCR, with one record for every CDR3 protein. The table shows approximately 39,000 distinct CDR3 sequences, with around 6.9% occurring only once. As for time point: blood at routine non-recurrence follow-up after resection. The sample was PBMCs, taken at follow-up. The receptors originated from a male donor with early-stage non-small cell lung cancer.

This clonotype showed up many times. The V call is TRBV6-1, the J call TRBJ2-7; 8 bases are shared with TRBD2. Trimming removed 1 base from V and 5 bases from J; junction bases left unmatched: 7. Germline assignment: CDR1 MNHNS and CDR2 SASEGT. CDR3 length: 15 amino acids. This CDR3 is CASSEVFSGVDEQYF. CDR3 sequence (DNA): TGTGCCAGCAGTGAAGTGTTTAGCGGGGTCGACGAGCAGTACTTC.

In the case of this clonotype: Given a much more abundant clone one base away, this may be a read error. This chain joins TRBV12-3 or TRBV12-4 and TRBJ1-2; D remains unclear. The CDR3 consists of 14 residues. V was cut by 5 bases and J by 3 bases, with 13 bases left in between. CDR3: CASSLSRSHYGYTF. The CDR3 DNA follows: TGTGCCAGCAGTCTCAGCAGGAGCCACTATGGCTACACCTTC.

By proportion, this clonotype is medium-sized (0.01 to 0.1%). The V gene is TRBV7-8, the J gene TRBJ2-2; 8 bases align to TRBD1. Germline CDR1 reads SGHVS; CDR2 reads FQNEAQ. V lost 4 bases and J lost 0; bases outside the gene matches: 4. The CDR3 runs to 16 residues. Here the CDR3 reads CASSSPDRANTGELFF. As DNA, the CDR3 is TGTGCCAGCAGCTCCCCGGACAGGGCGAACACCGGGGAGCTGTTTTTT.

The CDR3 region has the DNA TGTGCCAGCAGTCCCCAGGGTGGCGAGCAGTACTTC. Amino acid sequence: CASSPQGGEQYF. The rearrangement uses TRBV12-3 or TRBV12-4 and TRBJ2-7; D possibly corresponds to TRBD1 (5 bases). This CDR3 contains 12 residues. Trimming cost V 5 bases and J 6 bases, with 11 bases left between them.

A few counts support this clonotype. This may arise from a read error, as a much more abundant clone is one base away. V and J are TRBV9 and TRBJ1-2, with D perhaps matching TRBD1 (6 bases). Looked up from germline, CDR1 is SGDLS and CDR2 is YYNGEE. CDR3 length equals 14 residues. The CDR3 is CASSPLDSHYGYAF. As DNA, the CDR3 is TGTGCCAGCAGCCCTTTGGACAGTCACTATGGCTACGCCTTC.

In its sample, this clonotype was seen many times. This chain links TRBV2 with TRBJ1-4, with D unclear. CDR3 length: 13 residues. Germline CDR1 reads SNHLY; CDR2 reads FYNNEI. The germline V and J ends were trimmed by 4 bases and 4 bases, with 7 bases remaining between them. The CDR3 bases are TGTGCCAGCAGTGTGCGTGGTAATGAAAAACTGTTTTTT. It specifies CASSVRGNEKLFF.

This clonotype was recorded at least ten times. The J gene is TRBJ2-5, the V gene TRBV30; a weak D match, TRBD2 (6 bases). Germline V gene data show CDR1 as GTSNPN and CDR2 as SVGIG (reference sequence). The length of the CDR3 is 14 residues. V was shortened by 2 bases and J by 1 base, with 11 bases between the two germline ends. The CDR3 region is CAWSPGGTQETQYF. The CDR3 DNA reads TGTGCCTGGAGTCCCGGGGGTACCCAAGAGACCCAGTACTTC.

This clonotype has a count of ten or more. The CDR3 DNA sequence: TGTGCCACCAGTGCCGCGAGCTCCGGAATGGGGTCTGACGAGCAGTTCTTC. Translated: CATSAASSGMGSDEQFF. The chain is built from TRBV24-1 and TRBJ2-1; D is undetermined. Germline lookup yields CDR1 KGHDR and CDR2 SFDVKD. Trimming took off 5 bases at V and 10 bases at J, with 26 bases between the two ends. This CDR3 is built from 17 residues.

There are many counts of this clonotype. The gene calls are TRBV5-1 and TRBJ2-6; D possibly corresponds to TRBD2 (5 bases). The CDR3 sequence is 16 residues long. Germline V gene data show CDR1 as SGHRS and CDR2 as YFSETQ. The ends were cut back, 4 bases at V and 0 bases at J, with 11 bases in the middle. For the CDR3, the DNA is TGCGCCAGCAGCCCCCGGGATTTCTCTGGGGCCAACGTCCTGACTTTC. It yields the protein CASSPRDFSGANVLTF.

This clonotype was seen at least ten times. The V and J genes are TRBV27 and TRBJ1-4, with D maybe TRBD1 (5 bases). The germline V gene has CDR1 MNHEY and CDR2 SMNVEV (reference sequence). Trimming shortened V by 5 bases and J by 5 bases, and 24 bases separated the two germline ends. The CDR3 is 18 residues long. The CDR3 sequence: CASSPSSIGTVRNEKLFF. DNA for the CDR3: TGTGCCAGCAGTCCTTCCTCAATTGGGACGGTCAGAAATGAAAAACTGTTTTTT.